Below are 18 T cell receptor beta chains sequenced from a single sample in a study of beta chain features in type 1 diabetes. Of the isolated RNA, all was reverse transcribed, and so the sequenced material was expressed TCRB transcripts. Produced via immunoSEQ multiplex PCR; TCRdb's table is partial and in-frame only. The sample yields over 350,000 clones, roughly 15% seen once. Material: naive CD4+ T cells from blood. The source is a woman under 30 in good health.

This clone was counted only a few times. V gene TRBV28 combines with J gene TRBJ2-7, with TRBD1 matching 9 bases. The V gene's germline CDR1 is MDHEN and CDR2 SYDVKM. The length of the CDR3 is 12 residues. The J segment lost 5 bases and the V segment lost 8 bases, leaving 4 bases of the junction unmatched. The CDR3 sequence is CASWGQGHEQYF. In DNA form, the CDR3 reads TGTGCCAGCTGGGGACAGGGACACGAGCAGTACTTC.

J is TRBJ2-5 and V is TRBV4-1; a weak D match, TRBD2 (6 bases). V was clipped by 5 bases and J by 0 bases, with 16 bases between them. The CDR3 contains 16 residues. Per germline, CDR1 MGHRA and CDR2 YSYEKL. CDR3 sequence: CASSLNVAEYQETQYF. CDR3 nucleotides: TGCGCCAGCAGCTTAAATGTAGCGGAGTACCAAGAGACCCAGTACTTC.

V is TRBV15 and J is TRBJ1-2; D is uncertain. Trimming took off 0 bases at V and 8 bases at J, with 10 bases between the two ends. CDR3 length: 13 residues. Germline V lookup: CDR1 LNHNV, CDR2 YYDKDF (reference sequence). CDR3 DNA sequence: TGTGCCACCAGCAGAGATAAGGCCGGGGGCTACACCTTC. Translated, it gives CATSRDKAGGYTF. The variable domain in full, with the rest retrieved from reference TRBV15 and TRBJ1-2, is DAMVIQNPRYQVTQFGKPVTLSCSQTLNHNVMYWYQQKSSQAPKLLFHYYDKDFNNEADTPDNFQSRRPNTSFCFLDIRSPGLGDTAMYLCATSRDKAGGYTFGSGTRLTVV.

V and J are TRBV6-1 and TRBJ2-3; 7 nucleotides align to TRBD1. There are 14 residues in the CDR3. Trimming at V came to 4 bases and at J to 1 base, leaving 2 bases not matched to a gene. In germline, CDR1 is MNHNS, CDR2 SASEGT. The CDR3 coding sequence is TGTGCCAGCAGTGGCGGACAGGGCACAGATACGCAGTATTTT. Its protein product is CASSGGQGTDTQYF.

In this sample, this clone turned up a few times. The chain joins TRBV9 to TRBJ1-2; no definite D call. Germline V gene lookup returns CDR1 SGDLS and CDR2 YYNGEE. The V and J ends lost 0 bases and 2 bases respectively, with 5 bases between them. This CDR3 region has 13 residues. CDR3 DNA sequence: TGTGCCAGCAGCGTAGAACAGAACTATGGCTACACCTTC. This codes for CASSVEQNYGYTF.

Here the CDR3 DNA reads TGTGCCAGCAGTATAACAGGGGTCACTGAAGCTTTCTTT. Translated, it gives CASSITGVTEAFF. This sequence joins TRBV7-3 and TRBJ1-1; TRBD1 agrees at 7 bases. The CDR3 sequence is 13 residues long. The V and J ends lost 6 bases and 4 bases, in that order; junction bases with no gene match: 5. The germline V gene has CDR1 SGHTA and CDR2 FQGTGA.

V is TRBV7-9 and J is TRBJ1-2; D not resolved. Germline CDR1 reads SEHNR; CDR2 reads FQNEAQ (reference sequence). The ends were cut back, 0 bases at V and 8 bases at J, with 7 bases in the middle. This CDR3 comprises 12 residues. The CDR3 coding sequence is TGTGCCAGCAGCTTAGCGTCTATGGGCTACACCTTC. Translation gives CASSLASMGYTF.

In its sample, this clone was seen a few times. The chain combines TRBV30 with TRBJ2-5, with D perhaps TRBD2 (5 bases). Germline loops: CDR1 GTSNPN, CDR2 SVGIG (reference sequence). The CDR3 covers 13 residues. Trimming removed 4 bases at V and 3 bases at J, with 12 bases between. CDR3 DNA sequence: TGTGCCTGGAAAAGAGGGAGAGAAGAGACCCAGTACTTC. As protein: CAWKRGREETQYF.

V gene TRBV15 combines with J gene TRBJ2-1, with 8 bases fitting TRBD2. With V trimmed by 4 bases and J by 9 bases, 20 bases remained unmatched. The CDR3 covers 18 residues. CDR1 is LNHNV and CDR2 is YYDKDF in the germline V gene (reference sequence). The CDR3: CATSNPAVAGQRSSEQFF. DNA for the CDR3: TGTGCCACCAGCAACCCCGCCGTAGCGGGGCAGAGGTCGAGTGAGCAGTTCTTC.

The V call is TRBV29-1, the J call TRBJ1-3; perhaps TRBD1 as D (6 bases). The CDR3 has 15 residues. Germline CDR1 and CDR2: SQVTM and ANQGSEA. The ends were cut back, 6 bases at V and 0 bases at J, with 15 bases in the middle. The CDR3 loop is CSVSLGGYSGNTIYF. Here the CDR3 DNA reads TGCAGCGTCTCACTAGGGGGTTACTCTGGAAACACCATATATTTT.

V gene TRBV28 combines with J gene TRBJ2-7; no clear D. The CDR3 loop spans 14 amino acids. V lost 0 bases and J 2 bases, leaving 8 bases between the germline ends. Germline V gene sequence: CDR1 MDHEN, CDR2 SYDVKM. The CDR3 bases are TGTGCCAGCAGTTTATGGCGTAGAACCTACGAGCAGTACTTC. It yields the protein CASSLWRRTYEQYF.

The chain recombines TRBV7-9 with TRBJ1-1; 9 positions match TRBD1. J gave up 5 bases and V 5 bases, and 3 bases lay outside the gene matches. There are 13 residues in the CDR3. In germline, CDR1 is SEHNR, CDR2 FQNEAQ (reference sequence). The CDR3 is CASSRQGGTEAFF. CDR3 in DNA: TGTGCCAGCAGCAGACAGGGGGGGACTGAAGCTTTCTTT.

This clone was counted between two and nine times. The V and J genes are TRBV29-1 and TRBJ1-1; the match to TRBD1 covers 9 bases. V trimming: 7 bases; J trimming: 4 bases; junction bases outside the gene matches: 10. Germline lookup yields CDR1 SQVTM and CDR2 ANQGSEA. This CDR3 has 14 residues. CDR3 sequence: CSARGQGLVTEAFF. For the CDR3, the DNA is TGCAGCGCGAGGGGACAGGGATTGGTCACTGAAGCTTTCTTT.

Only a few counts were recorded for this clone. The V and J genes are TRBV30 and TRBJ2-3; tentative D call: TRBD2 (6 bases). Germline loops: CDR1 GTSNPN, CDR2 SVGIG (reference sequence). The ends were cut back, 2 bases at V and 2 bases at J, with 17 bases in the middle. The CDR3 loop spans 16 amino acids. The CDR3 protein is CAWSLLRDLHTDTQYF. The DNA for the CDR3 is TGTGCCTGGAGTCTTTTGCGGGACCTCCACACAGATACGCAGTATTTT.

In its sample, this clone was seen a few times. The chain employs TRBV7-2 and TRBJ2-3; 8 positions match TRBD2. The CDR3 contains 15 residues. The germline CDR1 and CDR2 sequences are SGHTA and FQGNSA. After removal of 3 bases from V and 2 bases from J, the junction contained 4 bases not matched to a gene. The CDR3 DNA is TGTGCCAGCAGCTTTATAGCGGGAATCACAGATACGCAGTATTTT. It yields the protein CASSFIAGITDTQYF.

This clone was recorded a few times. For the CDR3, the DNA is TGTGCCAGCAGTTTGCTTAGTCTAGCGGGAGTTTACAATGAGCAGTTCTTC. It encodes CASSLLSLAGVYNEQFF. J is TRBJ2-1 and V is TRBV27; 10 nucleotides align to TRBD2. The junction had 9 bases not matched to a gene; V was cut back by 3 bases and J by 4 bases. The V gene's germline CDR1 is MNHEY and CDR2 SMNVEV (reference sequence). The CDR3 sequence is 17 residues long.

The chain couples TRBV27 to TRBJ1-5, with a possible D match to TRBD1 (5 bases). The CDR3 covers 12 residues. Between the trimmed V and J ends, which lost 5 bases and 11 bases, there was a span of 13 bases. Germline-derived CDR1 and CDR2 are MNHEY and SMNVEV (reference sequence). CDR3 in amino acids: CASSPRRGSQHF. DNA for the CDR3: TGTGCCAGCAGTCCCCGACGGGGGTCCCAGCATTTT.

Only a few counts were recorded for this clone. The rearrangement uses TRBV4-2 and TRBJ2-7, with TRBD1 matching 8 bases. With 1 base clipped from V and 3 bases from J, the junction kept 11 bases outside the gene matches. CDR1 is LGHNA, CDR2 YNFKEQ, per germline. The CDR3 has 17 residues. DNA for the CDR3: TGTGCCAGCAGCCAAGTCCGACTCGGACAGGGAAGCTACGAGCAGTACTTC. Encoded protein: CASSQVRLGQGSYEQYF.